Listed below are T cell receptor beta chains from one sample, sequenced in a study of CD8 T cells in ankylosing spondylitis. TCRdb redid the calling of the 5' RACE reads with MiXCR, one entry per CDR3 protein. The table lists about 170,000 distinct CDR3 sequences, approximately 20% of them singletons. The sequencing sample was made of blood, either unsorted or a sorted T cell fraction (not recorded which). The receptors were gathered from a male donor with ankylosing spondylitis or in good health (not recorded which). Both conserved end residues are part of each CDR3. D genes are given only for firm matches. Some rows mark clone size as missing; the rest say once, few, many or name a class of expanded clone.

j_gene | v_gene | d_gene | abundance | CDR3aa | CDR3nt
TRBJ1-1 | TRBV7-2 | NA | few | CASSSRRTEAFF | TGTGCCAGCAGCTCTCGACGGACTGAAGCTTTCTTT
TRBJ2-1 | TRBV24-1 | TRBD2 | few | CATSNPAGTSGRANNEQFF | TGTGCCACCAGTAACCCAGCCGGGACTAGCGGGAGGGCCAACAATGAGCAGTTCTTC
TRBJ2-7 | TRBV20-1 | NA | many | CSARGTMGLPEQYF | TGCAGTGCTAGAGGCACAATGGGGCTACCCGAGCAGTACTTC
TRBJ1-2 | TRBV12-3/TRBV12-4 | NA | NA | CASSYATNYGYTF | TGTGCCAGCAGTTACGCGACAAACTATGGCTACACCTTC
TRBJ1-2 | TRBV12-3/TRBV12-4 | NA | many | CASSPGRNYGYTF | TGTGCCAGCAGTCCGGGACGGAACTATGGCTACACCTTC
TRBJ1-1 | TRBV12-3/TRBV12-4 | NA | NA | CASSLPSLITEAFF | TGTGCCAGCAGTTTACCGTCTTTGATCACTGAAGCTTTCTTT
TRBJ2-5 | TRBV10-3 | TRBD1 | NA | CAISEGQGLETQYF | TGTGCCATCAGTGAGGGACAGGGCTTGGAGACCCAGTACTTC
TRBJ2-5 | TRBV4-1 | TRBD2 | few | CASSQVHGRARETQYF | TGCGCCAGCAGCCAAGTTCACGGGAGGGCTCGAGAGACCCAGTACTTC
TRBJ2-7 | TRBV5-1 | TRBD2 | NA | CANSPRLAGGNYEQYF | TGCGCCAACAGCCCAAGACTAGCGGGAGGGAATTACGAGCAGTACTTC
TRBJ1-2 | TRBV4-1 | NA | many | CASSQERPGIYGYTF | TGCGCCAGCAGCCAAGAACGGCCAGGCATTTATGGCTACACCTTC
TRBJ2-1 | TRBV9 | TRBD2 | few | CASSVGVLAGDNEQFF | TGTGCCAGCAGCGTAGGGGTACTAGCGGGAGACAATGAGCAGTTCTTC